The 32 T cell receptor beta chains below come from one sample, sequenced in a study of cytomegalovirus exposure and HLA in healthy donors. The PCR contained 60 Vbeta and 13 Jbeta primers. Assay: immunoSEQ multiplex PCR; the TCRdb copy retains only in-frame clones and omits some. The sample lists 200,000 to 300,000 clones; around 80% were seen once. The sequenced sample consisted of PBMCs. These receptors were collected from a boy aged 5-17 years in good health and CMV-seronegative.

There are a few counts of this clone. Here the CDR3 reads CASSGGRTDTQYF. The CDR3 DNA follows: TGTGCCAGCAGTGGTGGTAGAACAGATACGCAGTATTTT. The chain combines TRBV2 with TRBJ2-3, with D unclear. Germline-derived CDR1 and CDR2 are SNHLY and FYNNEI. Trimming took off 4 bases at V and 3 bases at J, with 8 bases between the two ends. The CDR3 has 13 residues.

CDR3 in amino acids: CASSSLGRGSDEQPQHF. DNA for the CDR3: TGTGCCAGCAGCTCCCTTGGGAGGGGATCGGATGAACAGCCCCAGCATTTT. V and J are TRBV7-2 and TRBJ1-5; tentatively, D is TRBD1 (5 bases). Trimming left V 4 bases short and J 7 bases short, with 23 bases between. The CDR3 is 17 amino acids. Germline V lookup: CDR1 SGHTA, CDR2 FQGNSA.

This chain joins TRBV5-1 and TRBJ2-5; TRBD1 is a possible D gene (5 bases). This CDR3 comprises 16 residues. Trimming removed 0 bases from V and 2 bases from J, with 14 bases in between. The germline V gene has CDR1 SGHRS and CDR2 YFSETQ. CDR3 nucleotides: TGCGCCAGCAGCTTGGGGGGAATGACAGCTCAAGAGACCCAGTACTTC. This encodes CASSLGGMTAQETQYF.

A word on this clone: A junction boundary mismatches the germline segment, possibly from a read error. The rearrangement uses TRBV7-7 and TRBJ1-4; possible D gene TRBD1, 5 bases. CDR1 SSHAT and CDR2 FNYEAQ come from the germline V gene (reference sequence). The CDR3 spans 15 residues. CDR3: CASSLGVSGGGKLFF. DNA of the CDR3: TGTGCTAGCAGCTTAGGCGTCTCCGGGGGAGGGAAACTGTTTTTT.

Turning to this clone: Compared with germline, one end of the junction differs, possibly owing to a read error. V is TRBV5-1 and J is TRBJ1-1; TRBD1 might be the D (6 bases). Germline V gene sequence: CDR1 SGHRS, CDR2 YFSETQ. This CDR3 has 11 residues. CDR3 sequence: CASSSQGHPPF. CDR3 DNA: TGCGCCAGCAGCTCGCAGGGGCACCCCCCCTTT. The entire variable domain, with the rest obtained from reference TRBV5-1 and TRBJ1-1, is as follows: KAGVTQTPRYLIKTRGQQVTLSCSPISGHRSVSWYQQTPGQGLQFLFEYFSETQRNKGNFPGRFSGRQFSNSRSEMNVSTLELGDSALYLCASSSQGHPPFGQGTRLTVV.

This sequence joins TRBV2 and TRBJ2-1, with a possible D match to TRBD2 (6 bases). There are 15 residues in the CDR3. Deletions cut 6 bases from V and 8 bases from J, with 20 bases between. Germline V gene lookup returns CDR1 SNHLY and CDR2 FYNNEI. The CDR3 here is CASSPGLSGNDEQFF. CDR3 coding DNA: TGTGCCAGCAGCCCGGGACTCTCGGGGAACGATGAGCAGTTCTTC.

The rearrangement joins TRBV5-4 to TRBJ1-2; D not resolved. Germline V lookup: CDR1 SGHNT, CDR2 YYREEE (reference sequence). The CDR3 has 14 amino acids. Trimming pared 4 bases from V and 4 bases from J, leaving 14 bases between. The CDR3 DNA sequence: TGTGCCAGCAGCGGTGTCGAGGCGAGCTATGGCTACACCTTC. Translation gives CASSGVEASYGYTF.

This CDR3 reads CASSVGLNQPQHF. The CDR3 coding sequence is TGTGCCTCCTCGGTGGGACTTAATCAGCCCCAGCATTTT. The chain uses TRBV6-5 and TRBJ1-5; tentative D call: TRBD1 (5 bases). Germline V lookup: CDR1 MNHEY, CDR2 SVGAGI. V lost 11 bases to trimming and J lost 4 bases, with 15 bases between them. CDR3 length: 13 residues.

V is TRBV2 and J is TRBJ2-7; tentatively, D is TRBD2 (5 bases). Germline values: CDR1 SNHLY, CDR2 FYNNEI. This CDR3 has 14 residues. V lost 2 bases and J lost 1, with 9 bases in between. CDR3 DNA sequence: TGTGCCAGCAGTGAATACGGGGATTCCTACGAGCAGTACTTC. It specifies CASSEYGDSYEQYF.

The chain employs TRBV6-6 and TRBJ2-5; possible D gene TRBD2, 6 bases. Trimming cost V 7 bases and J 3 bases, with 12 bases left between them. This CDR3 has 13 amino acids. The germline CDR1 and CDR2 sequences are MNHNY and SVGAGI (reference sequence). CDR3 amino acids: CASTRGLEETQYF. DNA for the CDR3: TGTGCCAGCACCCGGGGACTTGAAGAGACCCAGTACTTC.

This clone was counted a few times. This rearrangement joins TRBV6-5 to TRBJ2-6; D gene uncertain. Germline V gives CDR1 MNHEY, CDR2 SVGAGI. This CDR3 has 13 amino acids. Trimming removed 8 bases from V and 0 bases from J, with 5 bases in between. CDR3 nucleotide sequence: TGTGCCAGCCAGTACTCTGGGGCCAACGTCCTGACTTTC. Amino acids: CASQYSGANVLTF.

The chain links TRBV6-5 to TRBJ2-1, with 8 bases fitting TRBD2. Unmatched junction bases numbered 8, after V lost 6 bases and J lost 4 bases. This CDR3 comprises 15 residues. The germline V gene has CDR1 MNHEY and CDR2 SVGAGI. The DNA of the CDR3 is TGTGCCAGCAGCCGAGAACTAGCGGTATACAATGAGCAGTTCTTC. Amino acid sequence: CASSRELAVYNEQFF.

The chain carries TRBV11-3 and TRBJ2-7; TRBD2 agrees at 7 bases. This CDR3 comprises 16 residues. V shed 2 bases, J shed 5 bases, and the junction held 12 bases outside the gene matches. The germline V gene has CDR1 SGHNT and CDR2 YENEEA. This chain's CDR3 is CASSLFSAGVGDEQYF. CDR3 in DNA: TGTGCCAGCAGCTTATTCTCCGCGGGAGTCGGGGACGAGCAGTACTTC. The full variable domain, with the rest looked up from reference TRBV11-3 and TRBJ2-7, is EAGVVQSPRYKIIEKKQPVAFWCNPISGHNTLYWYLQNLGQGPELLIRYENEEAVDDSQLPKDRFSAERLKGVDSTLKIQPAELGDSAVYLCASSLFSAGVGDEQYFGPGTRLTVT.

The chain employs TRBV19 and TRBJ1-1; unclear D gene. The germline V and J ends were trimmed by 9 bases and 1 base, with 12 bases remaining between them. The CDR3 extends over 13 amino acids. Germline CDR1 is LNHDA and CDR2 is SQIVND (reference sequence). The CDR3 sequence: CARSEQSNTEAFF. CDR3 sequence (DNA): TGTGCCAGAAGTGAACAGTCGAACACTGAAGCTTTCTTT. The entire variable domain, with the rest obtained from reference TRBV19 and TRBJ1-1, is as follows: DGGITQSPKYLFRKEGQNVTLSCEQNLNHDAMYWYRQDPGQGLRLIYYSQIVNDFQKGDIAEGYSVSREKKESFPLTVTSAQKNPTAFYLCARSEQSNTEAFFGQGTRLTVV.

On this clone itself: In the same sample, other DNA sequences code for this CDR3. The CDR3 is CASSVGGSSYEQYF. CDR3 coding DNA: TGTGCCAGCAGCGTAGGGGGCAGTTCCTACGAGCAGTACTTC. The gene calls are TRBV9 and TRBJ2-7; TRBD1 might be the D (5 bases). CDR1 is SGDLS, CDR2 YYNGEE, per germline. The V end lost 0 bases, the J end lost 1 base, and 8 bases lay between the germline ends. The CDR3 loop spans 14 amino acids.

The table lists this clone with a few counts. CDR3 sequence: CSTLADLDTGELFF. CDR3 bases: TGTTCCACCCTAGCGGACTTGGACACCGGGGAGCTGTTTTTT. The rearrangement uses TRBV6-1 and TRBJ2-2; TRBD2 agrees at 7 bases. Germline CDR1 reads MNHNS; CDR2 reads SASEGT. The CDR3 extends over 14 amino acids.

This sequence joins TRBV5-1 and TRBJ1-1; D is possibly TRBD1 (6 bases). V was shortened by 2 bases and J by 1 base, with 12 bases between the two germline ends. This CDR3 spans 15 amino acids. Germline CDR1 reads SGHRS; CDR2 reads YFSETQ. This CDR3 reads CASSFTGSPNTEAFF. The CDR3 bases are TGCGCCAGCAGCTTCACAGGGTCCCCGAACACTGAAGCTTTCTTT.

The gene calls are TRBV6-1 and TRBJ2-1; 8 bases align to TRBD2. Germline trimming cut 4 bases from V and 6 bases from J; bases unmatched to any gene: 8. This CDR3 spans 15 amino acids. In germline, CDR1 is MNHNS, CDR2 SASEGT. CDR3 coding DNA: TGTGCCAGCAGTGCCCCGACTAGCGCCCCCAATGAGCAGTTCTTC. Protein product: CASSAPTSAPNEQFF.

This rearrangement joins TRBV4-2 to TRBJ2-5; maybe TRBD2 (6 bases). V was shortened by 1 base and J by 3 bases, with 9 bases between the two germline ends. This CDR3 spans 14 amino acids. The germline V gene has CDR1 LGHNA and CDR2 YNFKEQ. The CDR3, as DNA: TGTGCCAGCAGCCAAGTCCAGCGGGAAGAGACCCAGTACTTC. This gives the protein CASSQVQREETQYF.

V usage is TRBV5-1 and J usage is TRBJ2-4, with a tentative D call TRBD1 (6 bases). The germline V and J ends were trimmed by 3 bases and 9 bases, with 19 bases remaining between them. The germline gives CDR1 SGHRS, CDR2 YFSETQ. The length of the CDR3 is 15 residues. CDR3 sequence: CASSSLTEGVSIQYF. The CDR3 DNA reads as TGCGCCAGCAGCTCCCTGACCGAGGGGGTCAGCATTCAGTACTTC.

J is TRBJ1-1 and V is TRBV5-5; 7 bases line up with TRBD1. Germline V gene sequence: CDR1 SGHKS, CDR2 YYEKEE (reference sequence). The CDR3 covers 16 residues. V lost 3 bases to trimming and J lost 1 base; unmatched junction nucleotides: 9. CDR3 DNA sequence: TGTGCCAGCAGCTCCTCTACAGGGGAATGGAACACTGAAGCTTTCTTT. Amino acids: CASSSSTGEWNTEAFF. Complete variable domain (other parts from reference TRBV5-5 and TRBJ1-1): DAGVTQSPTHLIKTRGQQVTLRCSPISGHKSVSWYQQVLGQGPQFIFQYYEKEERGRGNFPDRFSARQFPNYSSELNVNALLLGDSALYLCASSSSTGEWNTEAFFGQGTRLTVV.

The chain links TRBV6-1 to TRBJ2-1; TRBD2 matches at 12 bases. This CDR3 is built from 18 residues. Germline V gene sequence: CDR1 MNHNS, CDR2 SASEGT. J was trimmed by 6 bases and V by 0 bases; bases with no gene match: 9. CDR3 protein: CASSEAGGGLAGRNEQFF. DNA of the CDR3: TGTGCCAGCAGTGAAGCCGGAGGTGGACTAGCGGGGCGCAATGAGCAGTTCTTC.

This clone was observed once. The V gene is TRBV30, the J gene TRBJ2-5, with TRBD1 matching 8 bases. The CDR3 is 13 residues long. CDR1 and CDR2 from the germline V gene are GTSNPN and SVGIG (reference sequence). V lost 0 bases and J lost 12; bases outside the gene matches: 9. The DNA of the CDR3 is TGTGCCTGGAGTGTGGGCCCCAGGGGGCCGAAGTACTTC. Translation gives CAWSVGPRGPKYF.

This rearrangement joins TRBV5-4 to TRBJ1-2; unclear D gene. The CDR3 is 13 amino acids. The germline V and J ends were trimmed by 0 bases and 5 bases, with 8 bases remaining between them. Germline lookup yields CDR1 SGHNT and CDR2 YYREEE (reference sequence). Here the CDR3 DNA reads TGTGCCAGCAGCTTGGTGGGAGGTTATGGCTACACCTTC. As protein: CASSLVGGYGYTF.

This rearrangement joins TRBV5-6 to TRBJ2-7; 7 positions match TRBD2. Looked up from germline, CDR1 is SGHDT and CDR2 is YYEEEE. The CDR3 covers 14 residues. The V gene end was trimmed by 7 bases and the J gene end by 7 bases; junction bases not matched to a gene: 14. CDR3 region: CASGGDSNLPEQYF. The DNA of the CDR3 is TGTGCCAGCGGGGGGGACTCGAATTTACCGGAGCAGTACTTC.

The sample holds one count of this clone. The rearrangement links TRBV5-1 to TRBJ2-5, with 7 nucleotides matching TRBD1. The V gene end was trimmed by 2 bases and the J gene end by 2 bases; junction bases not matched to a gene: 3. CDR1 and CDR2 from the germline V gene are SGHRS and YFSETQ. The CDR3 runs to 14 residues. DNA for the CDR3: TGCGCCAGCAGCTTAGGGGGACAGCAAGAGACCCAGTACTTC. It translates to CASSLGGQQETQYF.

This chain joins TRBV19 and TRBJ1-4, with a weak D call TRBD1 (5 bases). CDR3 length: 15 amino acids. CDR1 and CDR2 from the germline V gene are LNHDA and SQIVND (reference sequence). V shed 7 bases and J shed 8 bases, with 20 bases lying between them. CDR3 in amino acids: CASIGKGWVDEKLFF. The CDR3 DNA follows: TGTGCCAGTATTGGTAAGGGGTGGGTTGACGAAAAACTGTTTTTT.

This clone was recorded a few times. This chain uses TRBV5-6 with TRBJ2-5; 8 bases agree with TRBD1. Trimming removed 5 bases from V and 0 bases from J; junction bases left unmatched: 9. There are 16 residues in the CDR3. Germline V gene data show CDR1 as SGHDT and CDR2 as YYEEEE. CDR3 DNA: TGTGCCAGCAGTTGGCGGACAGGGCGGTACCAAGAGACCCAGTACTTC. Encoded protein: CASSWRTGRYQETQYF.

This chain connects TRBV2 to TRBJ1-4, with 9 bases aligning to TRBD1. This CDR3 region has 14 residues. In germline, CDR1 is SNHLY, CDR2 FYNNEI. Trimming removed 7 bases from V and 5 bases from J; junction bases left unmatched: 5. The CDR3 DNA is TGTGCCAGCAAGGGGACAGGGTGGAATGAAAAACTGTTTTTT. It encodes CASKGTGWNEKLFF.

V usage is TRBV9 and J usage is TRBJ2-7; possible D gene TRBD1, 5 bases. Deletions cut 2 bases from V and 3 bases from J, with 12 bases between. Germline lookup yields CDR1 SGDLS and CDR2 YYNGEE. This CDR3 comprises 14 residues. CDR3 in amino acids: CASSVQGSSYEQYF. As DNA, the CDR3 is TGTGCCAGCAGCGTCCAGGGATCAAGCTACGAGCAGTACTTC.

The chain links TRBV19 to TRBJ2-1; 14 bases line up with TRBD2. CDR3 length: 17 residues. V lost 3 bases, J lost 6 bases, and 7 bases stayed unmatched. Germline V gives CDR1 LNHDA, CDR2 SQIVND (reference sequence). The CDR3 DNA is TGTGCCAGTAGTATCGGGACTAGCGGGGGCTCCACCAATGAGCAGTTCTTC. Protein: CASSIGTSGGSTNEQFF.

The genes are TRBV5-6 and TRBJ1-2; 10 bases match TRBD1. The CDR3 covers 13 residues. The V segment lost 4 bases and the J segment 7 bases; nucleotides outside the gene matches: 4. Per the germline V gene, CDR1 is SGHDT and CDR2 is YYEEEE. The CDR3: CASSRQGAVGYTF. The CDR3 DNA is TGTGCCAGCAGCCGACAGGGGGCGGTTGGCTACACCTTC.